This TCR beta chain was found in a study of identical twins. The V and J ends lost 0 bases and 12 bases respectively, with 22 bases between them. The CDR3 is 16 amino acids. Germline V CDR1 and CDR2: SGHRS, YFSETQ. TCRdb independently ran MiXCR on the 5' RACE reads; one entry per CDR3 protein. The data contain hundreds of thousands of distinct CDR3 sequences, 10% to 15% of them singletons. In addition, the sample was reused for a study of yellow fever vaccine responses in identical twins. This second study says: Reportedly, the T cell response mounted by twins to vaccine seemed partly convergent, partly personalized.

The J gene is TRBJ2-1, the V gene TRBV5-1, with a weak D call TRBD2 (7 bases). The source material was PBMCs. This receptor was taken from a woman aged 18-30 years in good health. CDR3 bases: TGCGCCAGCAGCTTGGGAGGGGGGGACCTATCGGCGGGGCAGTTCTTC. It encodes CASSLGGGDLSAGQFF.